The next 11 T cell receptor beta chains were all read from a single sample in a study of Graves' ophthalmopathy and Graves' hyperthyroidism. The TCR beta CDR3 regions underwent amplification from RNA transcripts. An opening RT-PCR round employed HTBI primers and preceded a second-round multiplex PCR. TCRdb analysed the multiplex PCR reads with MiXCR anew, one entry per CDR3 protein. Altogether approximately 210,000 distinct CDR3 sequences are present, just under 30% being singletons, with the ten largest covering 9.1%. Sample: peripheral blood. These receptors were collected from a man in his fifties or sixties with Graves' ophthalmopathy.

This chain links TRBV28 with TRBJ2-5; no clear D. The germline CDR1 and CDR2 sequences are MDHEN and SYDVKM. Trimming removed 10 bases at V and 3 bases at J, with 15 bases between. The CDR3 covers 13 residues. The CDR3 loop reads CATHPGPEETQYF. The CDR3 nucleotides read TGTGCCACACATCCTGGACCCGAAGAGACCCAGTACTTC.

This clonotype was picked up many times. The chain is built from TRBV12-5 and TRBJ2-2; maybe TRBD2 (6 bases). Germline V gene lookup returns CDR1 LGHNT and CDR2 FRNRAP. V was trimmed by 7 bases and J by 4 bases, leaving 16 bases between them. The CDR3 consists of 15 residues. CDR3 nucleotide sequence: TGTGCTAGTGTCTTGGAGGGAACTGGCACCGGGGAGCTGTTTTTT. Its protein product is CASVLEGTGTGELFF.

This clonotype was counted ten times or more. The J gene is TRBJ2-2, the V gene TRBV15; TRBD1 aligns across 12 bases. The CDR3 sequence is 20 residues long. Looked up from germline, CDR1 is LNHNV and CDR2 is YYDKDF (reference sequence). The V and J ends lost 0 bases and 3 bases, in that order; junction bases with no gene match: 11. As DNA, the CDR3 is TGTGCCACCAGCAGAGATAAAGGGACAGGGGGCGGCCTCGACACCGGGGAGCTGTTTTTT. Its protein product is CATSRDKGTGGGLDTGELFF.

In its sample, this clonotype was seen many times. The genes are TRBV6-5 and TRBJ1-1; the D is unclear. V shed 5 bases and J shed 0 bases, with 7 bases lying between them. This CDR3 comprises 13 residues. Germline V lookup: CDR1 MNHEY, CDR2 SVGAGI. CDR3 DNA sequence: TGTGCCAGCAGTCCTACCATGAACACTGAAGCTTTCTTT. This translates into CASSPTMNTEAFF.

The chain has TRBV6-1 and TRBJ2-7; D is unclear. The germline CDR1 and CDR2 sequences are MNHNS and SASEGT. The CDR3 is made up of 14 amino acids. V was clipped by 5 bases and J by 3 bases, with 14 bases between them. The chain's CDR3 is CASSPSGLDYEQYF. CDR3 sequence (DNA): TGTGCCAGCAGTCCATCCGGTTTAGACTACGAGCAGTACTTC.

This clonotype occurred many times. The chain uses TRBV19 and TRBJ2-7; tentative D call: TRBD2 (5 bases). V gave up 1 base and J gave up 4 bases, with 5 bases separating them. Germline values: CDR1 LNHDA, CDR2 SQIVND (reference sequence). The CDR3 contains 12 residues. The CDR3 reads CASSIGRYEQYF. The CDR3, as DNA: TGTGCCAGTAGTATAGGGAGGTACGAGCAGTACTTC.

The CDR3 bases are TGTGCCAGCAGACCACTGGTAACGGGACAGGGGATCACTGAAGCTTTCTTT. Protein product: CASRPLVTGQGITEAFF. The rearrangement joins TRBV6-2 or TRBV6-3 to TRBJ1-1; 10 bases agree with TRBD1. This CDR3 region has 17 residues. V lost 6 bases and J lost 4; bases outside the gene matches: 14. CDR1 is MNHEY and CDR2 is SVGEGT in the germline V gene.

This clonotype has at least ten counts. This chain uses TRBV28 with TRBJ2-7, with 8 bases that match TRBD1. The germline gives CDR1 MDHEN, CDR2 SYDVKM. The V and J ends lost 5 bases and 3 bases, in that order; junction bases with no gene match: 9. This CDR3 region has 15 residues. For the CDR3, the DNA is TGTGCCAGCAGTGGGCTCTCCACAGGGGGCTACGAGCAGTACTTC. The encoded protein is CASSGLSTGGYEQYF.

This clonotype was detected only a few times. This chain joins TRBV11-2 and TRBJ2-5, with 10 bases identical to TRBD2. The CDR3 has 16 amino acids. Germline trimming cut 0 bases from V and 4 bases from J; bases unmatched to any gene: 5. CDR1 SGHAT and CDR2 FQNNGV come from the germline V gene. The CDR3 spells CASSLEGRLAGETQYF. In DNA, the CDR3 is TGTGCCAGCAGCTTAGAGGGACGACTAGCGGGAGAGACCCAGTACTTC.

This clonotype was seen just once. The CDR3 DNA is TGTGCCAGCATGTCCCTGGACACTGAAGCTTTCTTT. As protein: CASMSLDTEAFF. V is TRBV27 and J is TRBJ1-1; no clear D. Trimming stripped 7 bases from V and 3 bases from J, with 9 bases between. The CDR3 covers 12 residues. CDR1 MNHEY and CDR2 SMNVEV come from the germline V gene (reference sequence).

This clonotype has at least ten counts. The V and J genes are TRBV28 and TRBJ1-2; D unclear. Germline V gene data show CDR1 as MDHEN and CDR2 as SYDVKM. Trimming pared 2 bases from V and 8 bases from J, leaving 12 bases between. This CDR3 region has 13 residues. CDR3 nucleotide sequence: TGTGCCAGCAGTTTAACCGTTCGTAGGGGCTACACCTTC. Its translation is CASSLTVRRGYTF.